This entry lists 28 T cell receptor beta chains sequenced from one sample in a study of blood T cell repertoires in COVID-19 (dated by TCRdb to about 2020). Preparation of the library involved the immunoSEQ multiplex PCR assay. What TCRdb holds here is the immuneACCESS table cut down to in-frame rearrangements. Part of the clones is not present; checked against another copy, under half of the missing clones reflect an unresolved V gene, and the others are unexplained. This sample holds approximately 270,000 clones; about four fifths were observed only once. The top ten clones comprise 15% to 18% of the sample. Source material: peripheral blood. The receptors derive from a person between 65 and 79 years old with COVID-19, enrolled during active disease.

The CDR3 DNA follows: TGTGCCAGCAGATTAATGGACAGGGCGGACACTGAAGCTTTCTTT. It encodes CASRLMDRADTEAFF. The rearrangement uses TRBV28 and TRBJ1-1; 8 bases map to TRBD1. In germline, CDR1 is MDHEN, CDR2 SYDVKM. V shed 6 bases, J shed 3 bases, and the junction held 9 bases outside the gene matches. This CDR3 region has 15 residues.

This clone was recorded a few times. The V call is TRBV28, the J call TRBJ2-7; D unresolved. V was cut by 7 bases and J by 2 bases, with 9 bases left in between. The germline gives CDR1 MDHEN, CDR2 SYDVKM. The CDR3 totals 12 residues. This CDR3 is CASTSVTYEQYF. The CDR3 DNA follows: TGTGCCAGCACCTCGGTTACCTACGAGCAGTACTTC.

This chain uses TRBV7-2 with TRBJ2-3; D is unresolved. V was cut by 3 bases and J by 0 bases, with 4 bases left in between. CDR1 is SGHTA and CDR2 is FQGNSA in the germline V gene. The CDR3 consists of 13 residues. CDR3 DNA: TGTGCCAGCAGCTTTATAAGCACAGATACGCAGTATTTT. It codes for CASSFISTDTQYF.

The chain links TRBV5-1 to TRBJ2-3, with TRBD2 matching over 10 bases. The CDR3 loop spans 16 amino acids. Trimming cost V 0 bases and J 5 bases; bases outside gene matches: 6. The V gene's germline CDR1 is SGHRS and CDR2 YFSETQ. This CDR3 is CASSLASGRVVDTQYF. The CDR3 DNA reads as TGCGCCAGCAGCTTGGCCAGCGGGAGGGTGGTAGATACGCAGTATTTT.

This clone has only a few counts. The chain is built from TRBV27 and TRBJ1-4, with D possibly matching TRBD1 (5 bases). CDR3 size: 16 residues. Trimming shortened V by 3 bases and J by 8 bases, and 19 bases separated the two germline ends. Germline values: CDR1 MNHEY, CDR2 SMNVEV (reference sequence). Written as DNA, the CDR3 is TGTGCCAGCAGTTTCGGCCCAGGGAGGGGCGTAGAAAAACTGTTTTTT. This sequence encodes CASSFGPGRGVEKLFF.

This sequence joins TRBV2 and TRBJ2-5, with 9 bases that match TRBD2. The germline V gene encodes CDR1 SNHLY and CDR2 FYNNEI. CDR3 length equals 15 residues. Trimming at V came to 5 bases and at J to 2 bases, leaving 6 bases not matched to a gene. The CDR3 is CASSYLAGTQETQYF. The DNA for the CDR3 is TGTGCCAGCAGTTACCTAGCGGGGACGCAAGAGACCCAGTACTTC.

The genes are TRBV12-3 or TRBV12-4 and TRBJ1-5; tentative D call: TRBD1 (5 bases). The CDR3 runs 13 residues. Trimming cost V 3 bases and J 8 bases, with 11 bases left between them. CDR3 residues: CASSLGLGEPQHF. The CDR3 region has the DNA TGTGCCAGCAGTTTGGGATTAGGGGAGCCCCAGCATTTT.

V usage is TRBV29-1 and J usage is TRBJ2-5; maybe TRBD2 (6 bases). Trimming removed 6 bases from V and 5 bases from J, with 19 bases in between. This CDR3 has 14 residues. The germline gives CDR1 SQVTM, CDR2 ANQGSEA. CDR3 bases: TGCAGCGTAGCTCGGGACTCCCAGTGGGAGACCCAGTACTTC. This translates into CSVARDSQWETQYF.

The chain recombines TRBV28 with TRBJ2-7, with 8 bases that match TRBD2. The junction had 16 bases not matched to a gene; V was cut back by 6 bases and J by 6 bases. The length of the CDR3 is 16 residues. Germline V gene sequence: CDR1 MDHEN, CDR2 SYDVKM. CDR3: CASRASGSRSRGEQYF. The CDR3 DNA is TGTGCCAGCAGAGCAAGCGGGAGTCGCTCCCGGGGCGAGCAGTACTTC.

The genes are TRBV3-1 (or the pseudogene TRBV3-2) and TRBJ2-3, with TRBD2 identical over 7 bases. CDR1 and CDR2 from the germline V gene are LGHDT and YNNKEL (reference sequence). After removal of 0 bases from V and 2 bases from J, the junction contained 5 bases not matched to a gene. This CDR3 is 16 amino acids long. CDR3 nucleotides: TGTGCCAGCAGCCAAGATAGAAGCGGGACCACAGATACGCAGTATTTT. Its translation: CASSQDRSGTTDTQYF.

This clone was recorded a few times. This rearrangement joins TRBV12-3 or TRBV12-4 to TRBJ1-1; the match to TRBD1 covers 7 bases. With V trimmed by 6 bases and J by 7 bases, 2 bases remained unmatched. This CDR3 contains 11 residues. The CDR3 sequence: CASRGGFEAFF. The CDR3 DNA sequence: TGTGCCAGCAGAGGGGGCTTTGAAGCTTTCTTT.

This chain joins TRBV7-9 and TRBJ2-1; 8 bases are a match to TRBD1. The length of the CDR3 is 14 residues. The J segment lost 6 bases and the V segment lost 5 bases, leaving 6 bases of the junction unmatched. Germline V lookup: CDR1 SEHNR, CDR2 FQNEAQ (reference sequence). DNA for the CDR3: TGTGCCAGCAGCCTGGGACAGGACTTCAATGAGCAGTTCTTC. As protein: CASSLGQDFNEQFF.

The chain carries TRBV9 and TRBJ2-3, with 9 bases matching TRBD2. Germline trimming cut 0 bases from V and 2 bases from J; bases unmatched to any gene: 1. This CDR3 contains 15 residues. Germline V gives CDR1 SGDLS, CDR2 YYNGEE. The CDR3 reads CASSVGGGDTDTQYF. The CDR3 DNA reads as TGTGCCAGCAGCGTAGGCGGGGGGGACACAGATACGCAGTATTTT. The variable domain in full, with the rest retrieved from reference TRBV9 and TRBJ2-3, is DSGVTQTPKHLITATGQRVTLRCSPRSGDLSVYWYQQSLDQGLQFLIQYYNGEERAKGNILERFSAQQFPDLHSELNLSSLELGDSALYFCASSVGGGDTDTQYFGPGTRLTVL.

This clone has just a few counts. The gene calls are TRBV28 and TRBJ1-6; weak D call: TRBD1 (5 bases). The CDR3 contains 14 residues. The germline CDR1 and CDR2 sequences are MDHEN and SYDVKM. Between the trimmed V and J ends, which lost 8 bases and 5 bases, there was a span of 13 bases. CDR3 amino acids: CASAGHVNNSPLHF. The CDR3 bases are TGTGCCAGCGCAGGACACGTTAATAATTCACCCCTCCACTTT. The variable domain in full, with the rest retrieved from reference TRBV28 and TRBJ1-6, is DVKVTQSSRYLVKRTGEKVFLECVQDMDHENMFWYRQDPGLGLRLIYFSYDVKMKEKGDIPEGYSVSREKKERFSLILESASTNQTSMYLCASAGHVNNSPLHFGNGTRLTVT.

V and J are TRBV6-5 and TRBJ1-1, with D maybe TRBD1 (6 bases). The CDR3 is made up of 14 amino acids. V dropped 6 bases and J dropped 0 bases, with 11 bases sitting between them. CDR1 is MNHEY and CDR2 is SVGAGI in the germline V gene. The CDR3: CASRRWDMNTEAFF. The CDR3, as DNA: TGTGCCAGCAGACGTTGGGACATGAACACTGAAGCTTTCTTT.

CDR3 sequence (DNA): TGTGCCAGCAGCTTAGGGCGGGACCGGGAGCTGTTTTTT. Protein: CASSLGRDRELFF. The chain couples TRBV7-2 to TRBJ2-2; tentative D call: TRBD2 (6 bases). This CDR3 has 13 residues. The germline V and J ends were trimmed by 1 base and 9 bases, with 9 bases remaining between them. Germline V CDR1 and CDR2: SGHTA, FQGNSA. Full variable domain (missing parts from reference TRBV7-2 and TRBJ2-2): GAGVSQSPSNKVTEKGKDVELRCDPISGHTALYWYRQSLGQGLEFLIYFQGNSAPDKSGLPSDRFSAERTGGSVSTLTIQRTQQEDSAVYLCASSLGRDRELFFGEGSRLTVL.

This clone showed up just a few times. The gene calls are TRBV11-2 and TRBJ2-1, with TRBD2 matching 8 bases. J lost 4 bases, V lost 3 bases, and 5 bases had no gene match. Germline CDR1 is SGHAT and CDR2 is FQNNGV. The CDR3 consists of 15 residues. The CDR3 sequence: CASSFIGGAYNEQFF. DNA for the CDR3: TGTGCCAGCAGCTTTATCGGGGGGGCGTACAATGAGCAGTTCTTC.

This rearrangement joins TRBV18 to TRBJ2-7; 9 bases align to TRBD2. This CDR3 is 16 amino acids long. V gave up 6 bases and J gave up 5 bases; unmatched junction bases: 14. CDR1 is KGHSH and CDR2 is LQKENI in the germline V gene. This chain's CDR3 is CASSLSGGFGFDEQYF. As DNA, the CDR3 is TGTGCCAGCTCCCTCAGCGGGGGGTTTGGTTTTGACGAGCAGTACTTC.

V usage is TRBV28 and J usage is TRBJ1-1, with D tentatively TRBD1 (5 bases). From germline, CDR1 is MDHEN and CDR2 SYDVKM. The V end was cut by 6 bases, the J end by 6 bases, with 17 bases between. The CDR3 is made up of 14 amino acids. The CDR3 loop reads CASRGPGGLAEAFF. The CDR3 region has the DNA TGTGCCAGCAGGGGGCCGGGGGGACTCGCTGAAGCTTTCTTT.

The chain has TRBV27 and TRBJ2-5; 9 bases line up with TRBD1. The J segment lost 5 bases and the V segment lost 1 base, leaving 2 bases of the junction unmatched. The CDR3 is 14 amino acids. Germline V lookup: CDR1 MNHEY, CDR2 SMNVEV (reference sequence). The CDR3 DNA sequence: TGTGCCAGCAGTTTATTAGGGACAGGGGAGACCCAGTACTTC. It translates to CASSLLGTGETQYF.

This clone was seen a single time. CDR3 coding DNA: TGTGCCAGCAGCTCATCGGTCCTAGCGGGTTCTAGCTCCTACAATGAGCAGTTCTTC. It yields the protein CASSSSVLAGSSSYNEQFF. The chain joins TRBV9 to TRBJ2-1, with TRBD2 matching 8 bases. The CDR3 has 19 residues. With 4 bases clipped from V and 0 bases from J, the junction kept 15 bases outside the gene matches. CDR1 and CDR2 (germline): SGDLS, YYNGEE. Looking up the rest from reference TRBV9 and TRBJ2-1 gives the full variable domain: DSGVTQTPKHLITATGQRVTLRCSPRSGDLSVYWYQQSLDQGLQFLIQYYNGEERAKGNILERFSAQQFPDLHSELNLSSLELGDSALYFCASSSSVLAGSSSYNEQFFGPGTRLTVL.

The V call is TRBV27, the J call TRBJ1-2; a weak D match, TRBD1 (5 bases). V lost 2 bases and J 6 bases, leaving 16 bases between the germline ends. The CDR3 has 15 residues. Germline loops: CDR1 MNHEY, CDR2 SMNVEV (reference sequence). CDR3 region: CASSLTDPGWDGYTF. The CDR3 DNA sequence: TGTGCCAGCAGTTTAACAGATCCAGGGTGGGATGGCTACACCTTC.

The chain combines TRBV28 with TRBJ2-2; TRBD1 matches 8 bases. The V gene end was trimmed by 6 bases and the J gene end by 0 bases; junction bases not matched to a gene: 12. The CDR3 covers 18 residues. Germline V gene sequence: CDR1 MDHEN, CDR2 SYDVKM. The CDR3 loop is CASSSTNPGQANTGELFF. CDR3 DNA sequence: TGTGCCAGCAGCTCAACCAACCCGGGACAGGCGAACACCGGGGAGCTGTTTTTT.

V and J are TRBV18 and TRBJ2-3; D remains ambiguous. Trimming cost V 6 bases and J 9 bases, with 16 bases left between them. CDR3 length: 13 residues. Looked up from germline, CDR1 is KGHSH and CDR2 is LQKENI. DNA for the CDR3: TGTGCCAGCTCCCCGACCCAATTCGGGACGCAGTATTTT. As protein: CASSPTQFGTQYF. The whole variable domain, remainder taken from reference TRBV18 and TRBJ2-3, is NAGVMQNPRHLVRRRGQEARLRCSPMKGHSHVYWYRQLPEEGLKFMVYLQKENIIDESGMPKERFSAEFPKEGPSILRIQQVVRGDSAAYFCASSPTQFGTQYFGPGTRLTVL.

The chain employs TRBV24-1 and TRBJ1-5, with 8 bases identical to TRBD1. Germline V CDR1 and CDR2: KGHDR, SFDVKD. V trimming: 6 bases; J trimming: 3 bases; junction bases outside the gene matches: 3. The CDR3 loop spans 14 amino acids. This chain's CDR3 is CATSKGQDNQPQHF. The CDR3 DNA is TGTGCCACCAGTAAGGGACAGGACAATCAGCCCCAGCATTTT.

CDR3 loop: CASSPTASGGAGELFF. The DNA of the CDR3 is TGTGCCAGCAGCCCCACAGCTAGCGGGGGGGCCGGGGAGCTGTTTTTT. The chain joins TRBV7-2 to TRBJ2-2, with 12 bases matching TRBD2. The CDR3 is 16 residues long. With V trimmed by 5 bases and J by 6 bases, 7 bases remained unmatched. The germline CDR1 and CDR2 sequences are SGHTA and FQGNSA.

The V gene is TRBV6-5, the J gene TRBJ2-1; D perhaps matches TRBD2 (6 bases). The CDR3 extends over 15 amino acids. Germline loops: CDR1 MNHEY, CDR2 SVGAGI. V was cut by 6 bases and J by 6 bases, with 18 bases left in between. This CDR3 is CASSLQTGTSNEQFF. As DNA, the CDR3 is TGTGCCAGCAGCCTACAAACCGGGACTTCCAATGAGCAGTTCTTC.

The V gene is TRBV7-2, the J gene TRBJ2-7; D not certain. Trimming stripped 0 bases from V and 2 bases from J, with 8 bases between. Germline V gene sequence: CDR1 SGHTA, CDR2 FQGNSA. The CDR3 runs to 14 residues. The CDR3 bases are TGTGCCAGCAGCTTAGCAACAGTACCCTACGAGCAGTACTTC. This codes for CASSLATVPYEQYF.